This TCR beta chain was observed in a study of long-term antiretroviral therapy in people with HIV. This CDR3 spans 16 amino acids. Unmatched junction bases numbered 10, after V lost 8 bases and J lost 1 base. The assay, immunoSEQ v3.0, was run at survey level. Clones were read by immunoSEQ multiplex PCR, and TCRdb kept only the in-frame ones, dropping some. This repertoire shows roughly 30,000 clones, 75% to 90% found once; its top ten account for 9.9%. The specimen comprised unsorted PBMCs, sampled almost 2.9 years after starting antiretroviral therapy. The receptor comes from a man younger than 45 with HIV. The V and J genes are TRBV23-1 and TRBJ2-2, with TRBD2 matching 7 bases. TRBV23-1 is recorded as an ORF, its role being uncertain. The CDR3 DNA follows: TGCGCCAGCCCACGGGAGGCTGGACAGAACACCGGGGAGCTGTTTTTT. It yields the protein CASPREAGQNTGELFF.